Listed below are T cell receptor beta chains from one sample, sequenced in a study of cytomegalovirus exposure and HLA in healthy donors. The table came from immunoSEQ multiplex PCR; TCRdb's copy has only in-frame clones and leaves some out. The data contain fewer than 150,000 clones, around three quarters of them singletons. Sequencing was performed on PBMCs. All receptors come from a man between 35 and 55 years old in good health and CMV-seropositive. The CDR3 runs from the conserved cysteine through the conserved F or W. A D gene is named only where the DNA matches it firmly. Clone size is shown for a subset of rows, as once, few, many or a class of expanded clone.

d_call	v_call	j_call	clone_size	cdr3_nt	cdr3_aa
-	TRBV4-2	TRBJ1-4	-	TGTGCCAGCAGCCTATCCGGACTGGGAGCAACTAATGAAAAACTGTTTTTT	CASSLSGLGATNEKLFF
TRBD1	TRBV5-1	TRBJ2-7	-	TGCGCCAGCAGCCCGCTGGCAGCTGGACAGGAAGACGAGCAGTACTTC	CASSPLAAGQEDEQYF
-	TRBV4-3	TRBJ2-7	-	TGCGCCAGCAGCCAAGGGAACAACTACTACGAGCAGTACTTC	CASSQGNNYYEQYF
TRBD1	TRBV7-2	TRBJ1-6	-	TGTGCCAGCAGCTTAGAAAGGGGGCGGAATTCACCCCTCCACTTT	CASSLERGRNSPLHF
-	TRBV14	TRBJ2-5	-	TGTGCCAGCAGCCGAGGCCCCCATATTACAGAGACCCAGTACTTC	CASSRGPHITETQYF
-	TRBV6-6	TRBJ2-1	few	TGTGCCAGCACCCGCGGGGAATACAATGAGCAGTTCTTC	CASTRGEYNEQFF
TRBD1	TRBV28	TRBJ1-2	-	TGTGCCAGCAGCCCGACAGGGGGGAACTATGGCTACACCTTC	CASSPTGGNYGYTF
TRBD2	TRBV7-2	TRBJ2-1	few	TGTGCCAGCAGCTCTTACGGGACTAGCGGGAGCAATGAGCAGTTCTTC	CASSSYGTSGSNEQFF
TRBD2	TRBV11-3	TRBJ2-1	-	TGTGCCAGCAGCTTAGAGGCTAGCGGGAGGGCCTACAATGAGCAGTTCTTC	CASSLEASGRAYNEQFF
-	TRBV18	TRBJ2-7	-	TGTGCCAGCTCACCCGACAGGCCCCCCTCCTACGAGCAGTACTTC	CASSPDRPPSYEQYF
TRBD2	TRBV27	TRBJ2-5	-	TGTGCCAGCAGTTGGAGTGCGGGAGCGGCGACCCAGTACTTC	CASSWSAGAATQYF
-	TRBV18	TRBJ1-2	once	TGTGCCAGCTCCGGCTCGACAGAGAACTATGGCTACACCTTC	CASSGSTENYGYTF
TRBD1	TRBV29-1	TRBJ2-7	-	TGCAGCGGACAGGGGTCCTACGAGCAGTACTTC	CSGQGSYEQYF
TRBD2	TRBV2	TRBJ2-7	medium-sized	TGTGCCAGCAGTTTGAGTAGCGGGAGCCGTACCTACTACGAGCAGTACTTC	CASSLSSGSRTYYEQYF
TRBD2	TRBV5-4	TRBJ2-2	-	TGTGCCAGCAGCTTGGTGCTAGCGGGAGATCCTGGGGAGCTGTTTTTT	CASSLVLAGDPGELFF
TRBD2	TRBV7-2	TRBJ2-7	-	TGTGCCAGCAGCTTTACCCCGGGACTAGCGGGACGCCTCCCCGGCGAGCAGTACTTC	CASSFTPGLAGRLPGEQYF
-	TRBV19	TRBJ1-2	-	TGTGCCAGTAGTGGGGGCGGCTACTCTGGCTACACCTTC	CASSGGGYSGYTF
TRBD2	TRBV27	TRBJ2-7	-	TGTGCCAGCAGACGACGTAGCGGGAGGGAATACGAGCAGTACTTC	CASRRRSGREYEQYF
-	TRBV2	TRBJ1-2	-	TGTGCCAGCAGTGATTCGGGGGGCAACTATGGCTACACCTTC	CASSDSGGNYGYTF
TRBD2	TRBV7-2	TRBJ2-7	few	TGTGCCAGCAGCTTAGTGGCTAGCGGGAGGGCCTTTGTTCACGAGCAGTACTTC	CASSLVASGRAFVHEQYF
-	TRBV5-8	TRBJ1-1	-	TGTGCCAGCAGCTTGGAGGGAGTCATGAACACTGAAGCTTTCTTT	CASSLEGVMNTEAFF
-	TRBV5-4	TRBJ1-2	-	TGTGCCAGCAGCTACAGGGATAGCTATGGCTACACCTTC	CASSYRDSYGYTF
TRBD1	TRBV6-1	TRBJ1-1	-	TGTGCCAGCACCGACGCCGGGACAGCTTCTACTGAAGCTTTCTTT	CASTDAGTASTEAFF
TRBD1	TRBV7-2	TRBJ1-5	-	TGTGCCAGCAGCTCGGACAGGGTCAATCAGCCCCAGCATTTT	CASSSDRVNQPQHF
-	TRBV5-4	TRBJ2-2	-	TGTGCCAGCAGCACACCGAACACCGGGGAGCTGTTTTTT	CASSTPNTGELFF
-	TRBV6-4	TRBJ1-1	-	TGTGCCAGCAGTAGGGACACGAACACTGAAGCTTTCTTT	CASSRDTNTEAFF
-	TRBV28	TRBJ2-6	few	TGTGCCAGCAGTCCCTCCTTCGTGGCCTCTGGGGCCAACGTCCTGACTTTC	CASSPSFVASGANVLTF
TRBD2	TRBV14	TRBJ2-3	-	TGTGCCAGCAGCCAGATCCTCGGGACTAGCGGGAGATCTGGCCCAGATACGCAGTATTTT	CASSQILGTSGRSGPDTQYF
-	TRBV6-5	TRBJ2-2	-	TGTGCCAGCAGTTACTCTTTGAGGCACACCGGGGAGCTGTTTTTT	CASSYSLRHTGELFF
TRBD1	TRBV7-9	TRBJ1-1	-	TGTGCCAGCAGTTTACCCGACAGGGGCACTGAAGCTTTCTTT	CASSLPDRGTEAFF
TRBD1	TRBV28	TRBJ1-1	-	TGTGCCAGCAGATCTCAGGGGGTCACTGAAGCTTTCTTT	CASRSQGVTEAFF
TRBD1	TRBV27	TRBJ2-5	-	TGTGCCAGCAGCCTCGACAGGGGGTTGGGGGAGACCCAGTACTTC	CASSLDRGLGETQYF
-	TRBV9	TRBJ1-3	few	TGTGCCAGCAGCGTAGGTCAGGGCTCTGGAAACACCATATATTTT	CASSVGQGSGNTIYF
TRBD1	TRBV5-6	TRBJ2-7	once	TGTGCCAGCAGAACCGGGACAGGGCACTACGAGCAGTACTTC	CASRTGTGHYEQYF
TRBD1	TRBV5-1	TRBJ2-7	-	TGCGCCAGCAGCTTGGGGGGACAGGGGGCTTACGAGCAGTACTTC	CASSLGGQGAYEQYF
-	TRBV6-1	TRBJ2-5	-	TGTGCCAGCGCGATAGGGCGGGATGAGACCCAGTACTTC	CASAIGRDETQYF
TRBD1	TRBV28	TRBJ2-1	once	TGTGCCAGCAGTTTTTCCGGGACAGGGAGCAATGAGCAGTTCTTC	CASSFSGTGSNEQFF
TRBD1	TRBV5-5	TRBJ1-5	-	TGTGCCAGCAGCTTGGACAGGGGGCCCAGCCAGCCCCAGCATTTT	CASSLDRGPSQPQHF
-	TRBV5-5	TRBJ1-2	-	TGTGCCAGCAGCTTTCTGCAGGGGATTAACTATGGCTACACCTTC	CASSFLQGINYGYTF
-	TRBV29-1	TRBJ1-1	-	TGCAGCGTTGGGGAGGGGAACACTGAAGCTTTCTTT	CSVGEGNTEAFF
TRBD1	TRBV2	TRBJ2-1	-	TGTGCCAGCACCCAGGGACAGGGGACTACCGCTTACAATGAGCAGTTCTTC	CASTQGQGTTAYNEQFF
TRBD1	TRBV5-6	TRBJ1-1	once	TGTGCCAGCAGCTTGGCCCAGGGGGGCACTGAAGCTTTCTTT	CASSLAQGGTEAFF